This T cell receptor beta chain was sequenced in a study of radiation and T cells in renal cell carcinoma (dated by TCRdb to the early 2020s). As for the study more broadly: In total, 50 to 55 samples underwent TCR beta sequencing: around 25 tumors plus 27 peripheral blood samples. The final blood draw took place at 4 weeks after radiation, the same time as nephrectomy. Across all 53 samples, several million unique CDR3 nucleotide sequences encoding roughly 2,800,000 unique CDR3 amino acid sequences were identified. Beyond this particular receptor, the publication reports: Blood repertoire dynamics were not followed beyond 4 weeks after treatment. No pretreatment tumor biopsies were available, so the baseline intratumoral presence of clonotypes could not be determined. Top tumor clonotypes rose in blood from baseline to 2 weeks post-radiation, then contracted by 4 weeks, suggesting transient expansion of tumor-resident clones. With a single-armed trial design, the study had no way to address how radiation dose or scheduling affects the TCR repertoire.

The immunoSEQ kit was used, according to the manufacturer's recommendations, to generate TCR beta libraries from genomic DNA. To prepare libraries, a first multiplex PCR with proprietary primers was run, followed by a second PCR that added unique barcodes, and a bead cleanup was done after each round. Each sample batch included a kit-provided positive control reaction and a negative control reaction. The final libraries were assessed on an Agilent 4200 TapeStation D1000 ScreenTape, pooled by volume, and quantified by qPCR. Sequencing was performed on an Illumina NextSeq500 using a MidOutput 150-cycle cartridge, with 156 Read1 cycles, 15 Index1 cycles, and the kit custom primers. The pooled library was loaded at approximately 1 pM, with an approximately 20% PhiX control spiked in. The authors processed their data as follows. Vendor-processed data were analyzed in R, with a clonotype defined as all T cells sharing the same CDR3 nucleotide sequence. For clone abundance analyses, frequencies were normalized to the 10,000 most abundant clones per sample. Before analysis, public T cell clones were removed, and these numbered fewer than six per sample on average. A difference in abundance of at least 32-fold between compartments was used to define tumor-enriched and baseline blood-enriched clonotypes. Clonotypes expanded or contracted between blood time points were identified with a beta-binomial differential abundance model. Similarity between tumor and blood repertoires was quantified using the Baroni-Urbani and Buser coefficient, and groups were compared with two-tailed Wilcoxon tests in R. TCRdb took this table from immuneACCESS and kept in-frame rearrangements with V and J called. Such tables lack part of the clones; where checked against another copy, unresolved V genes explain under half of the gap, and the rest is unexplained. V and J calls and clone size come straight from that table; D and trimming were deduced from the DNA. Present in this sample are about 78,000 clones, about nine tenths of which were seen just once. The ten largest clones capture nearly 6% of the sample.

Worth noting for this clone: There is no known antigen for this receptor. The record has no base qualities; no much larger clone is one base away.

The sample's time point label, decoded: blood 4 weeks post-SBRT, at nephrectomy. Read against the paper, the sample's treatment or condition label means: 15 Gy SBRT to primary tumor, nephrectomy 4 weeks later. The samples were drawn from a clinical trial, where primary renal cell carcinomas were treated with 15 Gy of stereotactic body radiation therapy and then removed by nephrectomy 4 weeks afterward. To follow tumor-enriched clonotypes, serial peripheral blood was collected from radiation-treated patients at baseline and at 2 weeks and 4 weeks after SBRT. All patients had renal cell carcinoma with clear cell pathology. Genomic DNA for TCR sequencing was prepared using the QIAamp DNA Blood Mini Kit (Qiagen). Samples were included in the analyses only if all quality control checks were passed. Taken from the germline V gene, the CDR1 and CDR2 loops are SGDLS and YYNGEE. The CDR3 runs 14 residues from the cysteine to the phenylalanine. Only the CDR3 DNA stays, 42 bases, in frame from base 1. Trimming takes 2 bases from V and 7 bases from J, and the germline ends sit 10 bases apart.

This sample comprised blood, obtained from a patient whose treatment included radiotherapy and nephrectomy. This clonotype was sampled from a woman in her seventies with renal cell carcinoma. The rearranged chain carries TRBV9 and TRBJ1-6; TRBD1 is a possible D gene, resting on 6 matching bases. The DNA reads as follows: TGTGCCAGCAGCGTCCTGGGGGCAAATTCACCCCTCCACTTT. Translated, this is CASSVLGANSPLHF.